This T cell receptor beta chain emerged from a study of T cells in Graves' hyperthyroidism and ophthalmopathy. There were TCR beta CDR3 regions amplified from RNA transcripts. Carried out on the TCR CDR3, a first-round RT-PCR used the HTBI primer set. MiXCR, applied by TCRdb to the multiplex PCR reads, yields one record per CDR3 protein. Of approximately 430,000 distinct CDR3 sequences listed, about a sixth are singletons. There are many counts of this clonotype. This CDR3 comprises 19 residues. CDR1 and CDR2 from the germline V gene are ENHRY and SYGVKD. The V and J ends lost 0 bases and 3 bases, in that order; junction bases with no gene match: 14.

What was sequenced was blood. The chain carries TRBV10-3 and TRBJ2-3, with 8 bases that match TRBD2. This receptor was identified in a woman aged 18-30 years with Graves' hyperthyroidism. CDR3 sequence reads: CAISESIPGTSARTDTQYF. The CDR3 DNA reads TGTGCCATCAGTGAGTCTATACCCGGGACTAGTGCTCGAACAGATACGCAGTATTTT.